These 14 T cell receptor beta chains share one sample of origin, sequenced in a study of cytomegalovirus exposure and HLA in healthy donors. Use of 60 Vbeta and 13 Jbeta primers characterized the PCR. Produced via immunoSEQ multiplex PCR; TCRdb's table is partial and in-frame only. This sample has about 130,000 clones, with about 78% found just once. The sequencing sample was made of PBMCs. These TCRs come from a human donor in good health.

The chain employs TRBV5-1 and TRBJ2-4, with D possibly being TRBD2 (6 bases). Trimming pared 4 bases from V and 5 bases from J, leaving 16 bases between. CDR3 length equals 15 residues. Per the germline V gene, CDR1 is SGHRS and CDR2 is YFSETQ. CDR3 sequence (DNA): TGCGCCAGCAGCCGGATCGGAGGGCCCGAAAACATTCAGTACTTC. Amino acid sequence: CASSRIGGPENIQYF.

The chain combines TRBV11-2 with TRBJ2-1; 13 bases are a match to TRBD2. V lost 5 bases and J lost 9; bases outside the gene matches: 10. The CDR3 length is 16 residues. Germline CDR1 SGHAT, CDR2 FQNNGV. The CDR3 DNA is TGTGCCAGCAGCCTAAGACTAGCGGGAGGCCTAGGTGAGCAGTTCTTC. Translating it yields CASSLRLAGGLGEQFF.

This chain connects TRBV14 to TRBJ1-5; D ambiguous. Germline-derived CDR1 and CDR2 are SGHDN and FVKESK. This CDR3 has 16 amino acids. The V and J ends lost 2 bases and 4 bases respectively, with 15 bases between them. CDR3 DNA: TGTGCCAGCAGCCAAAGGTTCCCGGCGACTAATCAGCCCCAGCATTTT. It specifies CASSQRFPATNQPQHF.

This clone was counted between two and nine times. The chain carries TRBV30 and TRBJ2-1, with TRBD2 as a possible D gene (7 bases). Between the trimmed V and J ends, which lost 5 bases and 7 bases, there was a span of 21 bases. CDR3 length: 15 residues. The germline V gene encodes CDR1 GTSNPN and CDR2 SVGIG (reference sequence). The CDR3 loop reads CAWSDFLGGENEQFF. In nucleotides, the CDR3 is TGTGCCTGGTCTGACTTCCTAGGGGGGGAAAATGAGCAGTTCTTC. Filled out from reference TRBV30 and TRBJ2-1, the complete variable domain reads SQTIHQWPATLVQPVGSPLSLECTVEGTSNPNLYWYRQAAGRGLQLLFYSVGIGQISSEVPQNLSASRPQDRQFILSSKKLLLSDSGFYLCAWSDFLGGENEQFFGPGTRLTVL.

J is TRBJ1-5 and V is TRBV7-2, with 10 bases aligning to TRBD1. Germline V gives CDR1 SGHTA, CDR2 FQGNSA. V was clipped by 1 base and J by 0 bases; unmatched bases: 6. This CDR3 has 18 amino acids. CDR3 loop: CASSLVGTGAHSNQPQHF. The CDR3, as DNA: TGTGCCAGCAGCTTAGTTGGGACAGGGGCCCATAGCAATCAGCCCCAGCATTTT.

The chain carries TRBV6-4 and TRBJ1-2; TRBD1 might be the D (6 bases). V was shortened by 4 bases and J by 6 bases, with 12 bases between the two germline ends. The CDR3 loop spans 13 amino acids. The V gene's germline CDR1 is MRHNA and CDR2 SNTAGT. The CDR3 DNA reads TGTGCCAGCAGTGCGACAGGTTATAATGGCTACACCTTC. It is translated as CASSATGYNGYTF.

This chain uses TRBV7-6 with TRBJ1-1; 9 bases match TRBD1. CDR3 length: 18 residues. CDR1 and CDR2 (germline): SGHVS, FNYEAQ. V was clipped by 1 base and J by 3 bases; unmatched bases: 12. The CDR3 spells CASSLGDRVTSWDTEAFF. The CDR3 nucleotides are TGTGCCAGCAGCTTAGGGGACAGGGTCACATCCTGGGACACTGAAGCTTTCTTT.

For the CDR3, the DNA is TGTGCCAGTAGTCCGCGGGGGGCAGTCGACCGGGAGCAGTACTTC. Translation gives CASSPRGAVDREQYF. The rearrangement joins TRBV19 to TRBJ2-7, with TRBD2 identical over 8 bases. This CDR3 has 15 amino acids. V lost 5 bases, J lost 7 bases, and 13 bases stayed unmatched. Looked up from germline, CDR1 is LNHDA and CDR2 is SQIVND (reference sequence).

V gene TRBV13 combines with J gene TRBJ1-4; D might be TRBD1 (5 bases). Trimming took 6 bases from V and 11 from J, leaving 19 bases between them. The CDR3 sequence is 14 residues long. CDR1 PRHDT and CDR2 FYEKMQ come from the germline V gene (reference sequence). CDR3 nucleotides: TGTGCCAGCAGTTCAGCGGGACCGAGGGAGAAACTGTTTTTT. It translates to CASSSAGPREKLFF.

V and J are TRBV10-3 and TRBJ2-3, with a weak D call TRBD2 (7 bases). Germline V CDR1 and CDR2: ENHRY, SYGVKD. The CDR3 extends over 15 amino acids. Trimming left V 8 bases short and J 5 bases short, with 20 bases between. In DNA form, the CDR3 reads TGTGCCATCGGCGTGGGAGGGGGGAAACTAGATACGCAGTATTTT. It specifies CAIGVGGGKLDTQYF.

This clone was counted between two and nine times. This chain links TRBV9 with TRBJ1-3; D is unclear. V dropped 4 bases and J dropped 8 bases, with 7 bases sitting between them. The germline V gene has CDR1 SGDLS and CDR2 YYNGEE. The CDR3 has 11 amino acids. CDR3: CASSNSDTIYF. CDR3 nucleotide sequence: TGTGCCAGCAGCAACAGTGACACCATATATTTT.

This rearrangement joins TRBV5-1 to TRBJ2-7; TRBD1 might be the D (5 bases). The CDR3 is made up of 13 amino acids. V lost 2 bases and J lost 2, with 8 bases in between. Germline values: CDR1 SGHRS, CDR2 YFSETQ. The CDR3 DNA follows: TGCGCCAGCAGCTTAGGGGAACCCTACGAGCAGTACTTC. This translates into CASSLGEPYEQYF.

This chain connects TRBV18 to TRBJ2-1; 15 bases map to TRBD2. In germline, CDR1 is KGHSH, CDR2 LQKENI. The trim removed 1 base at V and 9 bases at J, leaving 7 bases unmatched. There are 17 residues in the CDR3. The CDR3 DNA follows: TGTGCCAGCTCACCACTCGGGACTAGCGGGAGGTACGGTGAGCAGTTCTTC. This translates into CASSPLGTSGRYGEQFF.

The J gene is TRBJ2-1, the V gene TRBV7-2, with D maybe TRBD1 (6 bases). From germline, CDR1 is SGHTA and CDR2 FQGNSA. The germline V and J ends were trimmed by 1 base and 9 bases, with 16 bases remaining between them. The CDR3 is made up of 15 amino acids. CDR3 sequence (DNA): TGTGCCAGCAGCTTAGTACAAAACACAGGGCTTGAGCAGTTCTTC. This codes for CASSLVQNTGLEQFF.